The 24 T cell receptor beta chains below all came from one sample that was sequenced in a study of T cell changes during pregnancy in multiple sclerosis. Sequenced by immunoSEQ multiplex PCR; TCRdb stores in-frame clones only, minus some. The sample consists of over 25,000 clones, roughly 87% of them appearing once. The sequencing used CD8+ T cells from peripheral blood mononuclear cells, collected in the second trimester of pregnancy. The receptors originated from a female donor with multiple sclerosis, enrolled in a pregnancy study.

A few counts support this clone. V usage is TRBV4-1 and J usage is TRBJ2-7; the match to TRBD2 covers 7 bases. The CDR3 contains 13 residues. J gave up 4 bases and V 5 bases, and 5 bases lay outside the gene matches. Germline CDR1 reads MGHRA; CDR2 reads YSYEKL. CDR3 sequence (DNA): TGCGCCAGCAGCTACGGGACTACTTACGAGCAGTACTTC. Protein: CASSYGTTYEQYF.

The chain links TRBV29-1 to TRBJ2-5; 14 positions agree with TRBD2. Germline V lookup: CDR1 SQVTM, CDR2 ANQGSEA. This CDR3 is 17 amino acids long. Unmatched junction bases numbered 10, after V lost 2 bases and J lost 5 bases. The CDR3, as DNA: TGCAGCGTTGAACTAGTAGGGGGACTAGCGGGAGTGGAGACCCAGTACTTC. Translated, it gives CSVELVGGLAGVETQYF.

The V gene is TRBV7-9, the J gene TRBJ1-1; D remains ambiguous. Germline loops: CDR1 SEHNR, CDR2 FQNEAQ (reference sequence). Trimming took off 5 bases at V and 4 bases at J, with 20 bases between the two ends. This CDR3 has 16 residues. Here the CDR3 reads CASSPSGFGSSTEAFF. The CDR3 DNA reads TGTGCCAGCAGCCCCTCGGGGTTTGGCAGTAGCACTGAAGCTTTCTTT.

The genes are TRBV9 and TRBJ2-5, with D unclear. V was shortened by 0 bases and J by 2 bases, with 8 bases between the two germline ends. CDR1 is SGDLS and CDR2 is YYNGEE in the germline V gene. This CDR3 region has 14 residues. CDR3 DNA: TGTGCCAGCAGCGTAGCGGGTATACAAGAGACCCAGTACTTC. This sequence encodes CASSVAGIQETQYF.

The gene calls are TRBV4-1 and TRBJ2-7; TRBD1 agrees at 10 bases. The CDR3 sequence is 15 residues long. Losses at the gene ends were 1 base for V and 4 bases for J; bases not matched to a gene: 4. Germline assignment: CDR1 MGHRA and CDR2 YSYEKL. CDR3 coding DNA: TGCGCCAGCAGCCAAGGGACAGGGGGTTCATACGAGCAGTACTTC. Translated: CASSQGTGGSYEQYF.

The rearrangement uses TRBV2 and TRBJ2-7; 7 positions agree with TRBD1. Germline-derived CDR1 and CDR2 are SNHLY and FYNNEI. Trimming took 5 bases from V and 6 from J; bases not matched to a gene: 22. This CDR3 has 18 amino acids. CDR3 in DNA: TGTGCCAGCAGTTCATCCCTTTTTTCGACAGGGCATTCGGTCGAGCAGTACTTC. Translation: CASSSSLFSTGHSVEQYF.

V and J are TRBV27 and TRBJ2-7; TRBD1 agrees at 7 bases. Germline V gene data show CDR1 as MNHEY and CDR2 as SMNVEV (reference sequence). This CDR3 spans 14 amino acids. With V trimmed by 3 bases and J by 0 bases, 2 bases remained unmatched. The CDR3: CASSLGQHSYEQYF. The CDR3 DNA follows: TGTGCCAGCAGTTTGGGACAGCACTCCTACGAGCAGTACTTC.

The chain links TRBV30 to TRBJ2-1, with 11 positions matching TRBD2. Germline V lookup: CDR1 GTSNPN, CDR2 SVGIG (reference sequence). The CDR3 length is 14 residues. V dropped 2 bases and J dropped 8; count of bases not matched to a gene: 5. The DNA of the CDR3 is TGTGCCTGGAGTTCTGGTAGCGGGAGGGATGAGCAGTTCTTC. Translated, it gives CAWSSGSGRDEQFF.

The chain is built from TRBV11-2 and TRBJ2-7; D remains ambiguous. Trimming stripped 3 bases from V and 0 bases from J, with 6 bases between. Germline V gene lookup returns CDR1 SGHAT and CDR2 FQNNGV. The length of the CDR3 is 13 residues. The CDR3 sequence is CASSFLSSYEQYF. The CDR3 DNA follows: TGTGCCAGCAGCTTCCTGAGCTCCTACGAGCAGTACTTC.

In DNA, the CDR3 is TGTGCCAGCAGCTTACCCGGAAGGGGTGGAGATGGCTACACCTTC. The encoded protein is CASSLPGRGGDGYTF. This chain joins TRBV7-9 and TRBJ1-2; a possible D gene is TRBD1 (5 bases). The CDR3 is made up of 15 amino acids. V lost 2 bases and J 6 bases, leaving 16 bases between the germline ends. Germline V lookup: CDR1 SEHNR, CDR2 FQNEAQ (reference sequence).

V gene TRBV15 combines with J gene TRBJ1-1; possible D gene TRBD1, 5 bases. This CDR3 spans 14 amino acids. The germline CDR1 and CDR2 sequences are LNHNV and YYDKDF (reference sequence). Trimming removed 3 bases at V and 6 bases at J, with 14 bases between. In DNA form, the CDR3 reads TGTGCCACCAGCAGCCTATCAGGGTTTGCTGAAGCTTTCTTT. Translating gives CATSSLSGFAEAFF. The complete variable domain, with remaining parts taken from reference TRBV15 and TRBJ1-1, reads DAMVIQNPRYQVTQFGKPVTLSCSQTLNHNVMYWYQQKSSQAPKLLFHYYDKDFNNEADTPDNFQSRRPNTSFCFLDIRSPGLGDTAMYLCATSSLSGFAEAFFGQGTRLTVV.

V is TRBV6-7 and J is TRBJ1-1; tentative D call: TRBD1 (6 bases). TRBV6-7 is an open reading frame, and its role is uncertain. The CDR3 contains 14 residues. V was pared by 5 bases and J by 1 base, with 11 bases between. The CDR3: CASSISTGNTEAFF. CDR3 bases: TGTGCCAGCAGTATTTCGACAGGGAACACTGAAGCTTTCTTT.

The chain carries TRBV28 and TRBJ2-3; 7 nucleotides agree with TRBD2. The length of the CDR3 is 18 residues. The V gene's germline CDR1 is MDHEN and CDR2 SYDVKM. Unmatched junction bases numbered 17, after V lost 4 bases and J lost 4 bases. The CDR3: CASSSHLGLGMEADTQYF. In nucleotides, the CDR3 is TGTGCCAGCAGTTCACACCTTGGACTAGGAATGGAGGCAGATACGCAGTATTTT.

The gene calls are TRBV7-3 and TRBJ2-1, with TRBD1 matching 10 bases. Germline CDR1 is SGHTA and CDR2 is FQGTGA. The CDR3 extends over 16 amino acids. Losses at the gene ends were 0 bases for V and 6 bases for J; bases not matched to a gene: 5. DNA of the CDR3: TGTGCCAGCAGCTTAACCTCGGGACAGGGGAGCAATGAGCAGTTCTTC. Protein product: CASSLTSGQGSNEQFF.

This CDR3 reads CASSLYSGAADTQYF. The DNA for the CDR3 is TGTGCCAGCAGTTTATATTCGGGAGCCGCAGATACGCAGTATTTT. J is TRBJ2-3 and V is TRBV28, with D perhaps TRBD2 (6 bases). Germline CDR1 MDHEN, CDR2 SYDVKM. Trimming took off 1 base at V and 4 bases at J, with 12 bases between the two ends. The CDR3 extends over 15 amino acids. The full variable domain, completed using reference TRBV28 and TRBJ2-3, is DVKVTQSSRYLVKRTGEKVFLECVQDMDHENMFWYRQDPGLGLRLIYFSYDVKMKEKGDIPEGYSVSREKKERFSLILESASTNQTSMYLCASSLYSGAADTQYFGPGTRLTVL.

The chain links TRBV10-3 to TRBJ2-2, with 8 bases that match TRBD1. Germline loops: CDR1 ENHRY, CDR2 SYGVKD. V was pared by 0 bases and J by 4 bases, with 4 bases of the junction left unmatched. The CDR3 sequence is 16 residues long. CDR3 coding DNA: TGTGCCATCAGTGAGTCCTGGGACAGGTCCACCGGGGAGCTGTTTTTT. It is translated as CAISESWDRSTGELFF.

This clone was observed once. The chain is built from TRBV4-3 and TRBJ1-1; D remains unclear. The CDR3 has 14 residues. Germline V gene sequence: CDR1 LGHNA, CDR2 YSLEER. The V end was cut by 3 bases, the J end by 4 bases, with 12 bases between. CDR3 sequence (DNA): TGCGCCAGCAGCCACGCAGGAGGGAGCACTGAAGCTTTCTTT. Its translation is CASSHAGGSTEAFF.

The V gene is TRBV5-1, the J gene TRBJ2-3; 8 positions agree with TRBD1. CDR1 SGHRS and CDR2 YFSETQ come from the germline V gene. The J segment lost 3 bases and the V segment lost 1 base, leaving 4 bases of the junction unmatched. CDR3 length: 15 amino acids. This CDR3 reads CASSLRRTGTDTQYF. The CDR3 nucleotides read TGCGCCAGCAGCTTGCGTCGGACAGGGACAGATACGCAGTATTTT.

This clone was recorded only once. The rearrangement links TRBV13 to TRBJ2-7; the match to TRBD1 covers 7 bases. This CDR3 spans 14 amino acids. The V gene's germline CDR1 is PRHDT and CDR2 FYEKMQ (reference sequence). With V trimmed by 0 bases and J by 5 bases, 4 bases remained unmatched. This chain's CDR3 is CASSLGTGLNEQYF. Here the CDR3 DNA reads TGTGCCAGCAGCTTAGGGACAGGGCTTAACGAGCAGTACTTC.

V and J are TRBV28 and TRBJ2-1; the D gene is possibly TRBD1 (6 bases). Trimming stripped 6 bases from V and 10 bases from J, with 22 bases between. The CDR3 has 15 residues. CDR1 and CDR2 (germline): MDHEN, SYDVKM. The CDR3 loop is CASSYVRGGINEQFF. For the CDR3, the DNA is TGTGCCAGCAGCTACGTCAGGGGTGGGATTAACGAGCAGTTCTTC.

The J gene is TRBJ1-6, the V gene TRBV5-6; maybe TRBD1 (6 bases). Trimming took off 0 bases at V and 12 bases at J, with 16 bases between the two ends. The CDR3 is made up of 15 amino acids. The germline gives CDR1 SGHDT, CDR2 YYEEEE. In DNA, the CDR3 is TGTGCCAGCAGCTTGGCCTGGGACACCATTCAACCCCTCCACTTT. This encodes CASSLAWDTIQPLHF.

The gene calls are TRBV2 and TRBJ2-1; D uncertain. The CDR3 is 16 residues long. The ends were cut back, 6 bases at V and 4 bases at J, with 19 bases in the middle. Germline CDR1 is SNHLY and CDR2 is FYNNEI. CDR3 in amino acids: CASSPNLAPLYNEQFF. CDR3 coding DNA: TGTGCCAGCAGCCCAAACTTAGCCCCCCTGTACAATGAGCAGTTCTTC.

The chain carries TRBV19 and TRBJ2-7; TRBD2 aligns across 10 bases. J lost 2 bases, V lost 7 bases, and 5 bases had no gene match. Germline V lookup: CDR1 LNHDA, CDR2 SQIVND (reference sequence). The CDR3 loop spans 14 amino acids. CDR3 nucleotides: TGTGCCAGTACCCCGACTAGCGGGCCCTACGAGCAGTACTTC. Its protein is CASTPTSGPYEQYF.

This chain uses TRBV10-3 with TRBJ1-1; D is perhaps TRBD1 (6 bases). Trimming cost V 10 bases and J 1 base, with 13 bases left between them. The CDR3 extends over 13 amino acids. The germline gives CDR1 ENHRY, CDR2 SYGVKD. The CDR3 loop is CATRQVENTEAFF. In DNA form, the CDR3 reads TGTGCCACCCGACAGGTAGAGAACACTGAAGCTTTCTTT.